These 9 T cell receptor beta chains share one sample of origin, sequenced in a study of CD8+CD57+ T cells in acquired aplastic anemia. Patients sequenced had flow cytometry evidence of CD8+CD57+ cell expansion. Both TCR beta VDJ combination and CDR3 sequence profiling were carried out. Genomic DNA was the template for this profiling. In TCRdb, the reads were re-called with MiXCR into one record per CDR3 protein. The sample holds approximately 470,000 distinct CDR3 sequences, around a third seen once. Sequencing input: sorted CD4+, CD8+, or CD8+CD57+ T cells (not recorded which) from PBMCs. These TCRs come from a human donor with aplastic anemia.

Details on this clonotype: Mismatch with germline at one junction end may stem from a read error. V and J are TRBV6-6 and TRBJ1-5, with D unclear. The CDR3 is 9 residues long. Germline CDR1 MNHNY, CDR2 SVGAGI (reference sequence). The CDR3 region is CASKGSPGF. Here the CDR3 DNA reads TGTGCCAGCAAGGGCTCCCCTGGTTTT.

The rearrangement uses TRBV5-8 and TRBJ2-2, with D maybe TRBD2 (5 bases). V was clipped by 4 bases and J by 1 base, with 8 bases between them. The CDR3 is 14 residues long. Germline CDR1 and CDR2: SGHTS and YDEGEE. CDR3: CASSPRENTGELFF. The CDR3 coding sequence is TGTGCCAGCAGCCCTCGGGAGAACACCGGGGAGCTGTTTTTT.

This clonotype was counted ten times or more. The chain joins TRBV10-1 to TRBJ2-7; D gene uncertain. Germline loops: CDR1 WNHNN, CDR2 SYGVQD (reference sequence). The CDR3 is 13 residues long. The V and J ends lost 0 bases and 6 bases respectively, with 9 bases between them. This CDR3 reads CASSESSSSEQYF. CDR3 DNA: TGCGCCAGCAGTGAGTCCAGCTCCAGCGAGCAGTACTTC.

This clonotype has ten or more counts. The genes are TRBV13 and TRBJ1-5; 7 bases line up with TRBD1. Germline assignment: CDR1 PRHDT and CDR2 FYEKMQ (reference sequence). The V and J ends lost 0 bases and 2 bases, in that order; junction bases with no gene match: 1. The CDR3 spans 15 residues. The CDR3 nucleotides are TGTGCCAGCAGCTTAGGCACAGGGGGCAATCAGCCCCAGCATTTT. It is translated as CASSLGTGGNQPQHF.

The chain joins TRBV12-5 to TRBJ2-5; unclear D gene. Germline-derived CDR1 and CDR2 are LGHNT and FRNRAP. V was clipped by 7 bases and J by 1 base, with 7 bases between them. This CDR3 has 12 amino acids. CDR3 DNA: TGTGCTAGTGCGCCCCCCCAAGAGACCCAGTACTTC. Amino acids: CASAPPQETQYF.

This clonotype appeared a few times. The chain uses TRBV20-1 and TRBJ1-1; the match to TRBD1 covers 7 bases. The junction had 4 bases not matched to a gene; V was cut back by 2 bases and J by 4 bases. This CDR3 spans 13 amino acids. The germline CDR1 and CDR2 sequences are DFQATT and SNEGSKA (reference sequence). This CDR3 is CSARRGHSTEAFF. In DNA form, the CDR3 reads TGCAGTGCTAGAAGGGGGCATAGCACTGAAGCTTTCTTT.

This clonotype has ten or more counts. The genes are TRBV4-3 and TRBJ1-6; D is uncertain. The length of the CDR3 is 15 residues. With 0 bases removed from V and 6 bases from J, the gap between germline ends came to 9 bases. The germline V gene encodes CDR1 LGHNA and CDR2 YSLEER. CDR3 nucleotides: TGCGCCAGCAGCCAAGAAGGGCTCGCTAATTCACCCCTCCACTTT. It specifies CASSQEGLANSPLHF.

The chain has TRBV20-1 and TRBJ1-5, with a weak D call TRBD1 (5 bases). Germline V gene sequence: CDR1 DFQATT, CDR2 SNEGSKA (reference sequence). Trimming pared 1 base from V and 7 bases from J, leaving 17 bases between. The CDR3 covers 15 residues. The CDR3 is CSARAYLGWGQPQHF. The CDR3 DNA reads TGCAGTGCTAGAGCCTATTTGGGGTGGGGCCAGCCCCAGCATTTT.

This clonotype was recorded at least ten times. The gene calls are TRBV9 and TRBJ1-5, with D unresolved. The CDR3 loop spans 15 amino acids. V lost 0 bases and J lost 3, with 10 bases in between. Germline lookup yields CDR1 SGDLS and CDR2 YYNGEE. The CDR3, as DNA: TGTGCCAGCAGCGTAGAGGACGGATACAATCAGCCCCAGCATTTT. Its translation is CASSVEDGYNQPQHF.